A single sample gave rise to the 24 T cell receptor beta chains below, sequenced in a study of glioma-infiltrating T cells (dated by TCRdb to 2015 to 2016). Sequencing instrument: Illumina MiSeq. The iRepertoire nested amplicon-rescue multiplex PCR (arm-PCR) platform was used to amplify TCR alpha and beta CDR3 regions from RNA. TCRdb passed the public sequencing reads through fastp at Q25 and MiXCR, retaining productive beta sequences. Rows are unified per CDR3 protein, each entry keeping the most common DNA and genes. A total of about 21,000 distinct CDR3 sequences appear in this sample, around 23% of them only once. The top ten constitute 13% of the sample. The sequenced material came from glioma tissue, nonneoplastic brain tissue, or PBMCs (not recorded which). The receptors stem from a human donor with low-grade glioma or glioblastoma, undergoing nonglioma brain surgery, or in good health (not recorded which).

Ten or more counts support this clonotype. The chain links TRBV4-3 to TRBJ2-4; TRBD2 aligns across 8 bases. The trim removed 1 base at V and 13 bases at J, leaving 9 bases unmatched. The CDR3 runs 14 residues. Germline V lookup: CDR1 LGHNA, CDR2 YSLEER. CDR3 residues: CASSQVDSGAPQYF. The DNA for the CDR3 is TGCGCCAGCAGCCAAGTGGATAGCGGGGCCCCACAGTACTTC.

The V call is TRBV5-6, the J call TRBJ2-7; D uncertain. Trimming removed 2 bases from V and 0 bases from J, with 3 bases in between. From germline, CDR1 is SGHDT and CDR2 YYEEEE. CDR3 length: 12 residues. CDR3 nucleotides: TGTGCCAGCAGCTTAAACTCCTACGAGCAGTACTTC. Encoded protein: CASSLNSYEQYF.

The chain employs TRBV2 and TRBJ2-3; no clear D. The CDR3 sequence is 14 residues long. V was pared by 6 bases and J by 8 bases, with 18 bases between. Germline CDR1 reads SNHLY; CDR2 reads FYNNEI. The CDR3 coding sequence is TGTGCCAGCAGGGCAGGTGGTGCCTCAGGTACGCAGTATTTT. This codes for CASRAGGASGTQYF.

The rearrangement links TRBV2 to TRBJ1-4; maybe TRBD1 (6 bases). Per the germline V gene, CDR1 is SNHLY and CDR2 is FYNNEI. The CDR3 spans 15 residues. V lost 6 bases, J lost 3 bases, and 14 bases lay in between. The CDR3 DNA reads TGTGCCAGCAGCAATCAAGGACAGCCTAATGAAAAACTGTTTTTT. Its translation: CASSNQGQPNEKLFF.

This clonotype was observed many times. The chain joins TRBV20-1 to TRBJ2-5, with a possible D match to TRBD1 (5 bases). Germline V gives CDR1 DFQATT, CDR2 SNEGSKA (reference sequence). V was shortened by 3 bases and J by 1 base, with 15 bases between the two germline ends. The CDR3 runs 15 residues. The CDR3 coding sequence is TGCAGTGCTAGCGGCTCCACAGGCCTCCAAGAGACCCAGTACTTC. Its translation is CSASGSTGLQETQYF.

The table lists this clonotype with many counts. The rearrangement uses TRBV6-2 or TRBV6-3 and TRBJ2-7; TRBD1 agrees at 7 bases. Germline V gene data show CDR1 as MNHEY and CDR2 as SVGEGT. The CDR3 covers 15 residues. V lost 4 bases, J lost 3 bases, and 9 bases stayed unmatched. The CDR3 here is CASSFYLRTGYEQYF. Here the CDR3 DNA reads TGTGCCAGCAGTTTCTACCTTAGGACAGGCTACGAGCAGTACTTC.

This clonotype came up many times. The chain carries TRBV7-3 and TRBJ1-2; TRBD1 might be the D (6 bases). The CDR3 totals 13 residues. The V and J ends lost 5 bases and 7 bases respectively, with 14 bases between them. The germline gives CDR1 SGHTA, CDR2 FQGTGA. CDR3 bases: TGTGCCAGCAGCGCCCGGACAGAATCTGGCTACACCTTC. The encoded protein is CASSARTESGYTF.

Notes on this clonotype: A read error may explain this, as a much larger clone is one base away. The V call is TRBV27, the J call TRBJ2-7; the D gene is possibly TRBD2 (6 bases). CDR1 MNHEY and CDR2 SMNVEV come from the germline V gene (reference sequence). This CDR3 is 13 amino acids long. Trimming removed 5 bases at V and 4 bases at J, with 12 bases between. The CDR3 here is CASSHWGGYEQYF. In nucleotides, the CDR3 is TGTGCCAGCAGTCACTGGGGAGGTTACGAGCAGTACTTC.

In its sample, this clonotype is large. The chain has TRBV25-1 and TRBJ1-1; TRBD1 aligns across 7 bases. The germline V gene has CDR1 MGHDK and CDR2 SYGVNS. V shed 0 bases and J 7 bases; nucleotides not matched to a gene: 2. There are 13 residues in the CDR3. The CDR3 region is CASSEYNRGEAFF. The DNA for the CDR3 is TGTGCCAGCAGTGAATACAACAGGGGTGAAGCTTTCTTT.

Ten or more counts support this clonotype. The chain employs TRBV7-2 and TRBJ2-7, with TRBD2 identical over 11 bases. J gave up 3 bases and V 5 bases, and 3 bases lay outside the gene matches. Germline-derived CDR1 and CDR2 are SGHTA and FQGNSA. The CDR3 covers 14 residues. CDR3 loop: CASSEGLAVYEQYF. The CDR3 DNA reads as TGTGCCAGCAGCGAGGGACTAGCGGTCTACGAGCAGTACTTC.

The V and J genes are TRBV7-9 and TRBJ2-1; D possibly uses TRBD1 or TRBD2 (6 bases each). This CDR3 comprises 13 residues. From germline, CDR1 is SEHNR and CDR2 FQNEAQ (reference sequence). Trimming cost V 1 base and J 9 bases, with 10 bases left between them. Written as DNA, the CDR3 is TGTGCCAGCAGCTTAGAGGGGGGCGGTGAGCAGTTCTTC. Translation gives CASSLEGGGEQFF.

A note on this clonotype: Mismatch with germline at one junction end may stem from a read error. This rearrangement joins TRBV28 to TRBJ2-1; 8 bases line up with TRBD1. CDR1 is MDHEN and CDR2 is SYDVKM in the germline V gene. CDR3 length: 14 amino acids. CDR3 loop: CASSGRQGNSPLNF. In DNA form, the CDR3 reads TGTGCCAGCAGCGGCAGACAGGGGAATTCACCCCTCAACTTC.

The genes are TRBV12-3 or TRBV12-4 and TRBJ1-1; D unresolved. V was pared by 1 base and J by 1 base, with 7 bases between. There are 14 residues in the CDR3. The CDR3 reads CASSLGAGNTEAFF. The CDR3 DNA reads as TGTGCCAGCAGTTTAGGGGCCGGGAACACTGAAGCTTTCTTT.

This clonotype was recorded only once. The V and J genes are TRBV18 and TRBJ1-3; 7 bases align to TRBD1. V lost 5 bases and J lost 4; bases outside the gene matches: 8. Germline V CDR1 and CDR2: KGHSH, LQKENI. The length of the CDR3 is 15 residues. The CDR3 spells CASSRDSSTGNTIYF. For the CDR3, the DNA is TGTGCCAGCTCAAGGGACAGCTCAACGGGAAACACCATATATTTT. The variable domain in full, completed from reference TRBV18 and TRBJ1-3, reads NAGVMQNPRHLVRRRGQEARLRCSPMKGHSHVYWYRQLPEEGLKFMVYLQKENIIDESGMPKERFSAEFPKEGPSILRIQQVVRGDSAAYFCASSRDSSTGNTIYFGEGSWLTVV.

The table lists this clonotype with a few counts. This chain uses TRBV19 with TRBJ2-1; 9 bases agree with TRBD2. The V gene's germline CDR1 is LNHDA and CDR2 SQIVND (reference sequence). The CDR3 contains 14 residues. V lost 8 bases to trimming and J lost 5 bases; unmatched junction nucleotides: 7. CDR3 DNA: TGTGCCAGTCAAAGCGGGGGGCTTAACAATGAGCAGTTCTTC. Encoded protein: CASQSGGLNNEQFF.

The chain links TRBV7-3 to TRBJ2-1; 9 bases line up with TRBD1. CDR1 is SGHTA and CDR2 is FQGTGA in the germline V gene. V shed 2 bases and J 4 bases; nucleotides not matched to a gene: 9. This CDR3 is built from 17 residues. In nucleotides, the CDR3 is TGTGCCAGCAGCTTACCGGGACAGGGCGTCGGGTACAATGAGCAGTTCTTC. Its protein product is CASSLPGQGVGYNEQFF.

CDR3 loop: CASSLVSNGGYTF. Here the CDR3 DNA reads TGTGCCAGCAGCTTAGTCTCTAATGGTGGCTACACCTTC. The rearrangement joins TRBV7-8 to TRBJ1-2; no definite D call. Germline values: CDR1 SGHVS, CDR2 FQNEAQ. V lost 1 base and J 7 bases, leaving 10 bases between the germline ends. CDR3 length equals 13 residues.

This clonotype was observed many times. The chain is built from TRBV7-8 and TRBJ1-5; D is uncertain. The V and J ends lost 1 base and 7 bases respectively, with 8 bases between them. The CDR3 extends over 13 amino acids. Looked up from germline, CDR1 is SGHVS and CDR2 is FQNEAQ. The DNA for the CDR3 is TGTGCCAGCAGCTTAGGGAATGGGCAGCCCCAGCATTTT. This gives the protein CASSLGNGQPQHF.

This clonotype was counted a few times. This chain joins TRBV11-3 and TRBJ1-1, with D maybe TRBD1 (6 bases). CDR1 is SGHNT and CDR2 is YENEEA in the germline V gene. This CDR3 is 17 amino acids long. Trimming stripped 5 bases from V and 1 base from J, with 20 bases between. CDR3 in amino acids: CASSLFPPGAGNTEAFF. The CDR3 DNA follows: TGTGCCAGCAGCCTATTTCCTCCAGGGGCTGGGAACACTGAAGCTTTCTTT.

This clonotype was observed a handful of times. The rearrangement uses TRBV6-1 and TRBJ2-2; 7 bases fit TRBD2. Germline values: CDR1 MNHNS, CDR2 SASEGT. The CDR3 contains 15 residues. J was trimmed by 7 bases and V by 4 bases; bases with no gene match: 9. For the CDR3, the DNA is TGTGCCAGCAGTGCTAGCGGAGATTCGGTCGGGGAGCTGTTTTTT. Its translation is CASSASGDSVGELFF.

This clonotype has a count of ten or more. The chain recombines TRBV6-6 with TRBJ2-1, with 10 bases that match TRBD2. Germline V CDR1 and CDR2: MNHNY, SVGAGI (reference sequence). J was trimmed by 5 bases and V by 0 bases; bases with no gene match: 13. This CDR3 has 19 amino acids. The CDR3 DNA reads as TGTGCCAGCAGTTACTCGGGGCTCTGGGGACTAGCGAGGGACAATGAGCAGTTCTTC. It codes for CASSYSGLWGLARDNEQFF.

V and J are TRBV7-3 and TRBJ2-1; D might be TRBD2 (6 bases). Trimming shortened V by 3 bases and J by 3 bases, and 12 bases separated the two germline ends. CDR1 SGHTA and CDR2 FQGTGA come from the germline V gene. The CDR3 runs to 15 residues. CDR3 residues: CASSFSRGDYNEQFF. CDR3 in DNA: TGTGCCAGCAGCTTTTCTCGCGGGGACTACAATGAGCAGTTCTTC. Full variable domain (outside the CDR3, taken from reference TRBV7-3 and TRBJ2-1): GAGVSQTPSNKVTEKGKYVELRCDPISGHTALYWYRQSLGQGPEFLIYFQGTGAADDSGLPNDRFFAVRPEGSVSTLKIQRTERGDSAVYLCASSFSRGDYNEQFFGPGTRLTVL.

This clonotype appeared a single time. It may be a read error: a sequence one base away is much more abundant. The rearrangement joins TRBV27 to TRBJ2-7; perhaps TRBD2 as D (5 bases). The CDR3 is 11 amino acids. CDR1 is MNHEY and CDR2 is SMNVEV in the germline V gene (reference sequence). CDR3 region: CASKGSDEQCF. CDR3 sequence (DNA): TGTGCCAGCAAAGGTAGCGACGAGCAGTGCTTC.

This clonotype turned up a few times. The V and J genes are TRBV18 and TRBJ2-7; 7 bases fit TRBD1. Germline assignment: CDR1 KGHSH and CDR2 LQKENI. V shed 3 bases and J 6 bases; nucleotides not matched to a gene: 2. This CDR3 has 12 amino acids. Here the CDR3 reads CASSPPGGEQYF. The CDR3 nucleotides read TGTGCCAGCTCACCCCCAGGGGGCGAGCAGTACTTC.